The 21 T cell receptor beta chains given below trace back to one sample, sequenced in a study of a mutant IDH1 vaccine in newly diagnosed glioma. Time point noted: week 5, during vaccination. The content of each vaccine dose was 300 ug of mutant IDH1 20-mer peptide, and topical imiquimod accompanied it. Their target antigens are unknown. The repertoire was sequenced with immunoSEQ multiplex PCR; TCRdb's copy has only in-frame clones and lacks some. Of approximately 76,000 clones in the sample, around nine tenths were seen once. This sample comprised PBMCs, obtained from a glioma patient whose treatment included an IDH1 peptide vaccine. These receptors originate from a woman in her fifties or sixties with glioma.

The J gene is TRBJ2-7, the V gene TRBV20-1; perhaps TRBD2 as D (5 bases). The CDR3 is made up of 11 amino acids. The ends were cut back, 4 bases at V and 3 bases at J, with 7 bases in the middle. Germline loops: CDR1 DFQATT, CDR2 SNEGSKA (reference sequence). The CDR3 DNA is TGCAGTGCTACCGGGAACTACGAGCAGTACTTC. Translation: CSATGNYEQYF.

This clone was detected only once. The chain uses TRBV6-1 and TRBJ2-1; TRBD2 matches 8 bases. This CDR3 has 17 residues. The J segment lost 0 bases and the V segment lost 2 bases, leaving 6 bases of the junction unmatched. CDR1 and CDR2 (germline): MNHNS, SASEGT. CDR3 amino acids: CASSEFLSGSSYNEQFF. The CDR3 DNA follows: TGTGCCAGCAGTGAATTCCTAAGCGGGAGCTCCTACAATGAGCAGTTCTTC.

CDR3 nucleotide sequence: TGTGCTAGCCGGGACAGAGCGCCCTTGACTGAAGCTTTCTTT. It translates to CASRDRAPLTEAFF. The chain combines TRBV12-5 with TRBJ1-1; TRBD1 aligns across 7 bases. CDR3 size: 14 residues. The V gene's germline CDR1 is LGHNT and CDR2 FRNRAP. With V trimmed by 9 bases and J by 5 bases, 12 bases remained unmatched.

This chain connects TRBV28 to TRBJ2-3; D may be TRBD2 (6 bases). In germline, CDR1 is MDHEN, CDR2 SYDVKM. The CDR3 extends over 15 amino acids. V lost 6 bases, J lost 5 bases, and 18 bases lay in between. CDR3 in DNA: TGTGCCAGCAGCGGGGACTTCATATCAGGAGATACGCAGTATTTT. Protein product: CASSGDFISGDTQYF.

The rearrangement uses TRBV11-2 and TRBJ2-3; TRBD1 matches 7 bases. Per the germline V gene, CDR1 is SGHAT and CDR2 is FQNNGV. Trimming at V came to 4 bases and at J to 6 bases, leaving 10 bases not matched to a gene. The CDR3 is 15 amino acids. This CDR3 reads CASSYRGRLTDTQYF. The CDR3 DNA reads as TGTGCCAGCAGCTACAGGGGAAGACTTACCGATACGCAGTATTTT.

V is TRBV7-2 and J is TRBJ2-5; 7 positions agree with TRBD1. This CDR3 contains 15 residues. V gave up 4 bases and J gave up 4 bases; unmatched junction bases: 9. Germline CDR1 SGHTA, CDR2 FQGNSA. The CDR3 protein is CASSSDRDPPETQYF. DNA for the CDR3: TGTGCCAGCAGCTCAGACAGGGACCCTCCAGAGACCCAGTACTTC.

The chain joins TRBV27 to TRBJ2-5, with 10 bases aligning to TRBD2. Germline assignment: CDR1 MNHEY and CDR2 SMNVEV (reference sequence). The CDR3 is 15 residues long. Trimming removed 7 bases from V and 4 bases from J; junction bases left unmatched: 9. CDR3 protein: CASTKGASGRETQYF. The CDR3 coding sequence is TGTGCCAGCACCAAAGGGGCTAGCGGGAGAGAGACCCAGTACTTC.

This clone was found once. This sequence joins TRBV5-1 and TRBJ1-5; maybe TRBD1 (6 bases). From germline, CDR1 is SGHRS and CDR2 YFSETQ. The V end lost 5 bases, the J end lost 4 bases, and 13 bases lay between the germline ends. The CDR3 sequence is 14 residues long. CDR3 bases: TGCGCCAGCAGTTTCGGGGGCAGAAATCAGCCCCAGCATTTT. This codes for CASSFGGRNQPQHF.

The chain recombines TRBV28 with TRBJ2-2, with 7 positions matching TRBD2. CDR3 length equals 20 residues. The germline gives CDR1 MDHEN, CDR2 SYDVKM. V trimming: 4 bases; J trimming: 2 bases; junction bases outside the gene matches: 19. The CDR3 DNA sequence: TGTGCCAGCAGTTCTATTATTGGGACTAACGCGGGAGTCAACACCGGGGAGCTGTTTTTT. Its translation: CASSSIIGTNAGVNTGELFF.

This chain connects TRBV4-2 to TRBJ2-7; D might be TRBD1 or TRBD2, each matching 5 bases. The CDR3 has 12 residues. The germline V gene has CDR1 LGHNA and CDR2 YNFKEQ. Trimming took 1 base from V and 4 from J, leaving 5 bases between them. CDR3 sequence reads: CASSQGGYEQYF. CDR3 nucleotides: TGTGCCAGCAGCCAAGGGGGGTACGAGCAGTACTTC.

The chain recombines TRBV5-4 with TRBJ2-5; D is unresolved. CDR1 and CDR2 from the germline V gene are SGHNT and YYREEE (reference sequence). The CDR3 loop spans 11 amino acids. V was pared by 0 bases and J by 3 bases, with 0 bases between. CDR3 loop: CASSLEETQYF. The CDR3, as DNA: TGTGCCAGCAGCTTGGAAGAGACCCAGTACTTC.

CDR3 sequence: CASRIPGQLLEEQYF. The CDR3 DNA reads as TGCGCCAGCAGAATTCCGGGACAGTTGTTGGAGGAGCAGTACTTC. The rearrangement uses TRBV5-1 and TRBJ2-7; 7 bases map to TRBD1. Germline values: CDR1 SGHRS, CDR2 YFSETQ. The CDR3 covers 15 residues. J gave up 7 bases and V 5 bases, and 15 bases lay outside the gene matches. Full variable domain (rest looked up from reference TRBV5-1 and TRBJ2-7): KAGVTQTPRYLIKTRGQQVTLSCSPISGHRSVSWYQQTPGQGLQFLFEYFSETQRNKGNFPGRFSGRQFSNSRSEMNVSTLELGDSALYLCASRIPGQLLEEQYFGPGTRLTVT.

This clone came up a few times. The J gene is TRBJ1-1, the V gene TRBV7-8; TRBD1 might be the D (5 bases). This CDR3 is built from 14 residues. V was cut by 1 base and J by 5 bases, with 11 bases left in between. Germline V gene lookup returns CDR1 SGHVS and CDR2 FQNEAQ. CDR3 sequence (DNA): TGTGCCAGCAGCTTAGTCAGGGTGCGGACTGAAGCTTTCTTT. It specifies CASSLVRVRTEAFF. Full variable domain (remainder filled in from reference TRBV7-8 and TRBJ1-1): GAGVSQSPRYKVAKRGQDVALRCDPISGHVSLFWYQQALGQGPEFLTYFQNEAQLDKSGLPSDRFFAERPEGSVSTLKIQRTQQEDSAVYLCASSLVRVRTEAFFGQGTRLTVV.

The chain couples TRBV19 to TRBJ1-1; a possible D gene is TRBD1 (6 bases). V lost 3 bases and J lost 1, with 12 bases in between. Germline assignment: CDR1 LNHDA and CDR2 SQIVND (reference sequence). The CDR3 consists of 15 residues. Here the CDR3 DNA reads TGTGCCAGTAGTATGAGGGGCAGGGGGAACACTGAAGCTTTCTTT. Its translation: CASSMRGRGNTEAFF.

The chain combines TRBV30 with TRBJ1-2; D call uncertain. This CDR3 has 13 residues. CDR1 is GTSNPN, CDR2 SVGIG, per germline (reference sequence). V lost 0 bases and J lost 3, with 8 bases in between. For the CDR3, the DNA is TGTGCCTGGAGTGTTGACATTTACTATGGCTACACCTTC. Its translation is CAWSVDIYYGYTF.

This chain links TRBV5-6 with TRBJ2-3; the D gene is possibly TRBD1 (6 bases). This CDR3 contains 15 residues. Germline loops: CDR1 SGHDT, CDR2 YYEEEE. V lost 0 bases, J lost 3 bases, and 11 bases lay in between. This CDR3 reads CASSLEIQGTDTQYF. For the CDR3, the DNA is TGTGCCAGCAGCTTGGAGATACAGGGAACAGATACGCAGTATTTT.

The chain carries TRBV5-1 and TRBJ1-1; possible D gene TRBD1, 6 bases. Germline V CDR1 and CDR2: SGHRS, YFSETQ. The CDR3 is 15 amino acids. Trimming shortened V by 3 bases and J by 0 bases, and 12 bases separated the two germline ends. The CDR3, as DNA: TGCGCCAGCAGCTCGACAGGAGCTATGAACACTGAAGCTTTCTTT. Its translation: CASSSTGAMNTEAFF.

This chain links TRBV6-5 with TRBJ1-5; D not certain. The CDR3 length is 15 residues. Germline CDR1 reads MNHEY; CDR2 reads SVGAGI. Trimming took 6 bases from V and 0 from J, leaving 12 bases between them. This CDR3 reads CASSRKSYSNQPQHF. DNA of the CDR3: TGTGCCAGCAGCCGCAAGAGCTATAGCAATCAGCCCCAGCATTTT.

V is TRBV28 and J is TRBJ1-1; D gene ambiguous. V was clipped by 6 bases and J by 0 bases, with 5 bases between them. Germline-derived CDR1 and CDR2 are MDHEN and SYDVKM. The CDR3 is 12 residues long. For the CDR3, the DNA is TGTGCCAGCAGGATAATGAACACTGAAGCTTTCTTT. This gives the protein CASRIMNTEAFF.

V gene TRBV11-2 combines with J gene TRBJ2-3; 7 nucleotides agree with TRBD1. The length of the CDR3 is 13 residues. The ends lost 7 bases at V and 7 bases at J; junction bases unmatched: 8. Germline-derived CDR1 and CDR2 are SGHAT and FQNNGV. The CDR3 protein is CASTRGYSYTQYF. The CDR3 DNA follows: TGTGCCAGCACCAGGGGGTATTCATATACGCAGTATTTT. Complete variable domain (other parts from reference TRBV11-2 and TRBJ2-3): EAGVAQSPRYKIIEKRQSVAFWCNPISGHATLYWYQQILGQGPKLLIQFQNNGVVDDSQLPKDRFSAERLKGVDSTLKIQPAKLEDSAVYLCASTRGYSYTQYFGPGTRLTVL.

The chain is built from TRBV9 and TRBJ1-3, with D possibly TRBD1 on 5 matching bases. Germline CDR1 and CDR2: SGDLS and YYNGEE. V lost 0 bases to trimming and J lost 2 bases, with 12 bases between them. The CDR3 consists of 16 residues. CDR3 nucleotide sequence: TGTGCCAGCAGCGTAGATCAGGGCAGGACTGGAAACACCATATATTTT. This translates into CASSVDQGRTGNTIYF.